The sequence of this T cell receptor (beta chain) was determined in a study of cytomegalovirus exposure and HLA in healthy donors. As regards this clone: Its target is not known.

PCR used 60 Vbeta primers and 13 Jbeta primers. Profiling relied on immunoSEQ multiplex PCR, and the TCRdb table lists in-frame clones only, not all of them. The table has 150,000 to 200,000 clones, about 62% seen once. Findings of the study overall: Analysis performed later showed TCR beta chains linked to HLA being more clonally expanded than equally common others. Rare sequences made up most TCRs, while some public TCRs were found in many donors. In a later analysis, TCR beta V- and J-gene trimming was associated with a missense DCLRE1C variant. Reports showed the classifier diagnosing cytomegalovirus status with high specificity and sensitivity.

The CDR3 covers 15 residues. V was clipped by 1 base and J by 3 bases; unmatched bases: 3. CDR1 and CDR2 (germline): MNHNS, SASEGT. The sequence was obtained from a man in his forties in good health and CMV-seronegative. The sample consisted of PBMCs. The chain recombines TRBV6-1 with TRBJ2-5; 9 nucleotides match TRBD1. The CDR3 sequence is CASSEGWTGEETQYF. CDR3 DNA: TGTGCCAGCAGTGAAGGGTGGACAGGGGAAGAGACCCAGTACTTC.